This section outlines one T cell receptor (beta chain) sequence together with its context. Its antigen is not known. This sample was included in a study of Graves' ophthalmopathy and Graves' hyperthyroidism. As the template, RNA transcripts were used to amplify TCR beta CDR3 regions. RT-PCR with HTBI primers came first, then second-round multiplex PCR. A single record per CDR3 protein comes from TCRdb applying MiXCR to the multiplex PCR reads. The sample has about 240,000 distinct CDR3 sequences, around 50% seen once. This CDR3 region has 16 residues. After removal of 3 bases from V and 5 bases from J, the junction contained 8 bases not matched to a gene. From germline, CDR1 is SGHDN and CDR2 FVKESK. Broader study findings: A model of 13 signatures distinguished ophthalmopathy from stable hyperthyroidism at approximately 88% sensitivity and approximately 81% specificity.

This sequence joins TRBV14 and TRBJ2-2; 8 bases are shared with TRBD1. This TCR was sampled from an adult man with Graves' ophthalmopathy. Sequenced: peripheral blood. CDR3 sequence: CASSHTRTGSTGELFF. CDR3 DNA: TGTGCCAGCAGCCATACCAGGACAGGGTCAACCGGGGAGCTGTTTTTT.